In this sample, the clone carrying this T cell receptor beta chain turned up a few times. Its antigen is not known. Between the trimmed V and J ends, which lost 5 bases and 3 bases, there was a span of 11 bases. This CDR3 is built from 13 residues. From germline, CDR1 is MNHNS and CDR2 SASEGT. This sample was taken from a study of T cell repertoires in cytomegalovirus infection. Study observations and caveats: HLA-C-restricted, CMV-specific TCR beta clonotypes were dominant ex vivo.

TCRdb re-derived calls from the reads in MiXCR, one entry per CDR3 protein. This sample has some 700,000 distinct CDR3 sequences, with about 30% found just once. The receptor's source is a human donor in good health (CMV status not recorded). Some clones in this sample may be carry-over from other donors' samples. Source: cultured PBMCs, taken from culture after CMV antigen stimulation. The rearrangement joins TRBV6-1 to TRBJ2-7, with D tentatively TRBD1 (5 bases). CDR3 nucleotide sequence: TGTGCCAGCAGTTGGGGCCTAAGCTACGAGCAGTACTTC. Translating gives CASSWGLSYEQYF.